The 32 T cell receptor beta chains reported below all come from one sample, sequenced in a study of blood T cell repertoires in COVID-19 (dated by TCRdb to about 2020). Preparation of the library involved the immunoSEQ multiplex PCR assay. TCRdb mirrors the immuneACCESS table, restricted to in-frame sequences. Some clones are absent from its copies; in checked studies, under half trace to an unresolved V gene, and the reason for the others is unknown. The sample table contains under 150,000 clones; only one count was recorded for nearly 90% of them. Together, the top ten hold around 8.4% of the sample. Material for sequencing was peripheral blood. The origin of the receptors is a woman between 65 and 79 years old who had recovered from COVID-19.

This chain uses TRBV4-2 with TRBJ1-4; 7 bases map to TRBD1. This CDR3 has 14 residues. The germline gives CDR1 LGHNA, CDR2 YNFKEQ. V lost 3 bases and J lost 8; bases outside the gene matches: 6. The CDR3 loop is CASSHATGNEKLFF. DNA for the CDR3: TGTGCCAGCAGCCATGCGACAGGGAACGAAAAACTGTTTTTT.

This chain uses TRBV6-1 with TRBJ1-2; 9 bases are a match to TRBD1. The V and J ends lost 4 bases and 4 bases, in that order; junction bases with no gene match: 10. Germline V gene lookup returns CDR1 MNHNS and CDR2 SASEGT. The CDR3 contains 16 residues. The CDR3 protein is CASSGDPGQGGYGYTF. CDR3 coding DNA: TGTGCCAGCAGTGGGGACCCGGGACAGGGAGGCTATGGCTACACCTTC.

The J gene is TRBJ2-7, the V gene TRBV7-2; 10 bases are shared with TRBD2. CDR1 and CDR2 (germline): SGHTA, FQGNSA. This CDR3 comprises 15 residues. Trimming cost V 1 base and J 7 bases; bases outside gene matches: 7. The CDR3, as DNA: TGTGCCAGCAGCTTAGTAGGGCTAGCGGGAGTTGAGCAGTACTTC. Its protein product is CASSLVGLAGVEQYF. The full variable domain, rest sourced from reference TRBV7-2 and TRBJ2-7, is GAGVSQSPSNKVTEKGKDVELRCDPISGHTALYWYRQSLGQGLEFLIYFQGNSAPDKSGLPSDRFSAERTGGSVSTLTIQRTQQEDSAVYLCASSLVGLAGVEQYFGPGTRLTVT.

The rearrangement uses TRBV30 and TRBJ1-4; tentatively, D is TRBD1 (5 bases). This CDR3 is 14 amino acids long. Trimming took 8 bases from V and 8 from J, leaving 21 bases between them. Germline V gene lookup returns CDR1 GTSNPN and CDR2 SVGIG (reference sequence). The CDR3 DNA reads as TGTGCCCGGGGATTGGGAGGGGTTGGCGAAAAACTGTTTTTT. It translates to CARGLGGVGEKLFF. The entire variable domain, with the rest obtained from reference TRBV30 and TRBJ1-4, is as follows: SQTIHQWPATLVQPVGSPLSLECTVEGTSNPNLYWYRQAAGRGLQLLFYSVGIGQISSEVPQNLSASRPQDRQFILSSKKLLLSDSGFYLCARGLGGVGEKLFFGSGTQLSVL.

The CDR3 DNA sequence: TGCAGCGTTAGGACACAGGGGGAGACCCAGTACTTC. Protein sequence: CSVRTQGETQYF. The chain is built from TRBV29-1 and TRBJ2-5, with 7 bases matching TRBD1. The ends lost 5 bases at V and 5 bases at J; junction bases unmatched: 5. Germline CDR1 is SQVTM and CDR2 is ANQGSEA. This CDR3 has 12 residues.

The rearrangement uses TRBV12-3 or TRBV12-4 and TRBJ1-1; D not certain. The CDR3 runs 13 residues. V shed 6 bases and J shed 4 bases, with 12 bases lying between them. The DNA of the CDR3 is TGTGCCAGCAGCTATAGTCGGGGCACTGAAGCTTTCTTT. Its protein is CASSYSRGTEAFF.

This sequence joins TRBV9 and TRBJ2-3; tentative D call: TRBD2 (7 bases). V was shortened by 0 bases and J by 0 bases, with 14 bases between the two germline ends. Germline lookup yields CDR1 SGDLS and CDR2 YYNGEE. The CDR3 covers 17 residues. The CDR3 bases are TGTGCCAGCAGCGTAGAGGGGGGGCCTTCTAGCACAGATACGCAGTATTTT. Encoded protein: CASSVEGGPSSTDTQYF.

This sequence joins TRBV7-2 and TRBJ1-6; 7 positions match TRBD1. The CDR3 has 13 residues. V lost 3 bases and J lost 10; bases outside the gene matches: 3. Germline CDR1 reads SGHTA; CDR2 reads FQGNSA. CDR3 nucleotides: TGTGCCAGCAGCTTGCAGGGGGAATCACCCCTCCACTTT. This encodes CASSLQGESPLHF.

The V call is TRBV7-2, the J call TRBJ2-3; D is perhaps TRBD2 (5 bases). CDR1 is SGHTA and CDR2 is FQGNSA in the germline V gene. This CDR3 contains 15 residues. V was cut by 3 bases and J by 5 bases, with 15 bases left in between. The CDR3 DNA reads as TGTGCCAGCAGCTTTGATAGCGTAGCAAAAGATACGCAGTATTTT. It specifies CASSFDSVAKDTQYF.

The chain couples TRBV11-2 to TRBJ2-1; the D gene is possibly TRBD2 (6 bases). Trimming pared 5 bases from V and 3 bases from J, leaving 11 bases between. The CDR3 sequence is 14 residues long. In germline, CDR1 is SGHAT, CDR2 FQNNGV. The CDR3 bases are TGTGCCAGCAGCCGCGGGGCTGGCTACAATGAGCAGTTCTTC. This encodes CASSRGAGYNEQFF.

The V call is TRBV5-4, the J call TRBJ2-7, with a tentative D call TRBD1 (6 bases). This CDR3 is 14 amino acids long. CDR1 is SGHNT and CDR2 is YYREEE in the germline V gene (reference sequence). Trimming took 4 bases from V and 0 from J, leaving 11 bases between them. The CDR3 sequence is CASSPQTGSYEQYF. The CDR3 DNA follows: TGTGCCAGCAGCCCCCAGACAGGCTCCTACGAGCAGTACTTC.

The chain carries TRBV21-1 and TRBJ1-1; whether TRBD1, the table's D call, matches the DNA was not checked. TRBV21-1 is annotated as a pseudogene. CDR3 size: 14 residues. The CDR3 bases are TGTGCCAGCAGCATCGCAGATTCCCACACTGAAGCTTTCTTT. This translates into CASSIADSHTEAFF.

In its sample, this clone was seen a few times. The chain links TRBV5-6 to TRBJ1-4; the D gene is possibly TRBD1 (5 bases). The CDR3 has 15 residues. Germline CDR1 SGHDT, CDR2 YYEEEE. Trimming took 2 bases from V and 3 from J, leaving 11 bases between them. Written as DNA, the CDR3 is TGTGCCAGCAGCTTTAGGAGGGACCCTAATGAAAAACTGTTTTTT. Its translation: CASSFRRDPNEKLFF.

The chain uses TRBV6-1 and TRBJ1-2; 9 bases align to TRBD1. Germline CDR1 and CDR2: MNHNS and SASEGT. The CDR3 runs to 16 residues. V gave up 2 bases and J gave up 8 bases; unmatched junction bases: 12. CDR3 amino acids: CASSERGQGTSRGYTF. CDR3 in DNA: TGTGCCAGCAGTGAACGAGGACAGGGGACCTCCCGGGGCTACACCTTC.

This sequence joins TRBV14 and TRBJ2-1; TRBD2 agrees at 14 bases. Losses at the gene ends were 5 bases for V and 12 bases for J; bases not matched to a gene: 12. There are 16 residues in the CDR3. Germline loops: CDR1 SGHDN, CDR2 FVKESK. In DNA, the CDR3 is TGTGCCAGCAGCTTAGGACTAGCGGGAGGACTTGGGGGGCAGTTCTTC. It specifies CASSLGLAGGLGGQFF. Full variable domain (rest looked up from reference TRBV14 and TRBJ2-1): EAGVTQFPSHSVIEKGQTVTLRCDPISGHDNLYWYRRVMGKEIKFLLHFVKESKQDESGMPNNRFLAERTGGTYSTLKVQPAELEDSGVYFCASSLGLAGGLGGQFFGPGTRLTVL.

The J gene is TRBJ1-2, the V gene TRBV5-4; TRBD1 matches at 10 bases. Trimming cost V 2 bases and J 3 bases; bases outside gene matches: 7. There are 16 residues in the CDR3. Per the germline V gene, CDR1 is SGHNT and CDR2 is YYREEE (reference sequence). The CDR3 DNA reads as TGTGCCAGCAGCTTTTGGGGGACAGGGGTGCACTATGGCTACACCTTC. Translated, it gives CASSFWGTGVHYGYTF.

The J gene is TRBJ1-1, the V gene TRBV5-1; D might be TRBD1 (6 bases). Deletions cut 4 bases from V and 1 base from J, with 11 bases between. The CDR3 is 14 amino acids. Germline loops: CDR1 SGHRS, CDR2 YFSETQ. The CDR3 nucleotides are TGCGCCAGCAGCACACAGGGCTCGAACACTGAAGCTTTCTTT. Translating it yields CASSTQGSNTEAFF.

The rearrangement uses TRBV5-1 and TRBJ1-2, with 7 bases aligning to TRBD1. The CDR3 has 14 amino acids. Germline CDR1 and CDR2: SGHRS and YFSETQ. V was pared by 2 bases and J by 4 bases, with 5 bases of the junction left unmatched. The chain's CDR3 is CASSFTTGTYGYTF. CDR3 nucleotides: TGCGCCAGCAGCTTTACGACAGGGACCTATGGCTACACCTTC.

Concerning this clone: A read error may account for a junction end that differs from germline. V usage is TRBV7-2 and J usage is TRBJ2-3; TRBD1 aligns across 7 bases. Germline CDR1 SGHTA, CDR2 FQGNSA. This CDR3 is built from 14 residues. The CDR3 sequence: CAGSLDRVPDTQYF. Written as DNA, the CDR3 is TGTGCCGGCAGCTTAGACAGGGTGCCAGATACGCAGTATTTT.

This clone came up once. The rearrangement uses TRBV19 and TRBJ2-2; 11 bases are a match to TRBD2. V dropped 7 bases and J dropped 7; count of bases not matched to a gene: 14. Germline values: CDR1 LNHDA, CDR2 SQIVND (reference sequence). The CDR3 covers 17 residues. In DNA form, the CDR3 reads TGTGCCAGTACCAAAGGGATAGCGGGAGGGCCGAGCGGGGAGCTGTTTTTT. Amino acids: CASTKGIAGGPSGELFF.

The V and J genes are TRBV5-1 and TRBJ1-1; D is perhaps TRBD1 (5 bases). Deletions cut 3 bases from V and 1 base from J, with 10 bases between. The CDR3 is 14 amino acids. Germline V gene lookup returns CDR1 SGHRS and CDR2 YFSETQ. CDR3 loop: CASSSGGGNTEAFF. CDR3 bases: TGCGCCAGCAGCTCCGGGGGGGGGAACACTGAAGCTTTCTTT. The full variable domain, rest sourced from reference TRBV5-1 and TRBJ1-1, is KAGVTQTPRYLIKTRGQQVTLSCSPISGHRSVSWYQQTPGQGLQFLFEYFSETQRNKGNFPGRFSGRQFSNSRSEMNVSTLELGDSALYLCASSSGGGNTEAFFGQGTRLTVV.

The gene calls are TRBV6-5 and TRBJ2-2, with D tentatively TRBD2 (6 bases). Germline loops: CDR1 MNHEY, CDR2 SVGAGI. Trimming shortened V by 4 bases and J by 0 bases, and 9 bases separated the two germline ends. The CDR3 is made up of 15 amino acids. The CDR3 here is CASSLGGANTGELFF. In nucleotides, the CDR3 is TGTGCCAGCAGTTTGGGCGGGGCGAACACCGGGGAGCTGTTTTTT.

This chain connects TRBV3-1 (or the pseudogene TRBV3-2) to TRBJ1-4; D not certain. Germline assignment: CDR1 LGHDT and CDR2 YNNKEL (reference sequence). CDR3 size: 12 residues. The V end lost 3 bases, the J end lost 14 bases, and 13 bases lay between the germline ends. CDR3 residues: CASSHTKGGLFF. CDR3 DNA: TGTGCCAGCAGCCATACAAAAGGAGGGCTGTTTTTT.

The chain employs TRBV30 and TRBJ2-2; D remains unclear. The ends were cut back, 1 base at V and 6 bases at J, with 6 bases in the middle. The germline CDR1 and CDR2 sequences are GTSNPN and SVGIG (reference sequence). The CDR3 sequence is 12 residues long. As DNA, the CDR3 is TGTGCCTGGAGTGGGCCTCCCGGGGAGCTGTTTTTT. It is translated as CAWSGPPGELFF.

This clone was detected only once. This chain joins TRBV11-2 and TRBJ2-1, with 8 bases identical to TRBD2. The junction had 4 bases not matched to a gene; V was cut back by 1 base and J by 5 bases. Germline CDR1 SGHAT, CDR2 FQNNGV. This CDR3 is 15 amino acids long. The CDR3 is CASSLGTSGNNEQFF. DNA of the CDR3: TGTGCCAGCAGCTTAGGAACTAGCGGTAACAATGAGCAGTTCTTC.

The rearrangement uses TRBV30 and TRBJ2-1, with D perhaps matching TRBD2 (5 bases). The germline V gene encodes CDR1 GTSNPN and CDR2 SVGIG (reference sequence). Trimming left V 1 base short and J 10 bases short, with 14 bases between. This CDR3 has 13 residues. The CDR3 loop is CAWSALPGLEQFF. The CDR3 nucleotides read TGTGCCTGGAGTGCGCTTCCAGGACTGGAGCAGTTCTTC.

V and J are TRBV28 and TRBJ1-6; D is unresolved. This CDR3 comprises 17 residues. CDR1 and CDR2 (germline): MDHEN, SYDVKM. V lost 3 bases, J lost 5 bases, and 17 bases lay in between. The CDR3 reads CASSFPPLAVNNSPLHF. The CDR3 region has the DNA TGTGCCAGCAGTTTCCCCCCTCTGGCGGTTAATAATTCACCCCTCCACTTT.

This clone was counted once. The rearrangement joins TRBV24-1 to TRBJ2-3; tentative D call: TRBD2 (5 bases). CDR1 and CDR2 (germline): KGHDR, SFDVKD. Trimming took off 7 bases at V and 4 bases at J, with 14 bases between the two ends. CDR3 size: 14 residues. The CDR3 is CATRDSLSADTQYF. The CDR3 coding sequence is TGTGCCACCAGGGACTCCCTCAGCGCAGATACGCAGTATTTT.

A word on this clone: Other nucleotide sequences from this sample produce the same CDR3. The chain has TRBV28 and TRBJ2-7; 10 nucleotides align to TRBD1. There are 14 residues in the CDR3. V lost 4 bases and J lost 4; bases outside the gene matches: 4. CDR1 MDHEN and CDR2 SYDVKM come from the germline V gene. The CDR3: CASSWTGGSYEQYF. The DNA of the CDR3 is TGTGCCAGCAGTTGGACAGGGGGTTCGTACGAGCAGTACTTC.

The rearrangement links TRBV18 to TRBJ1-2; D might be TRBD1 (5 bases). The CDR3 is 14 amino acids. From germline, CDR1 is KGHSH and CDR2 LQKENI. The ends were cut back, 3 bases at V and 7 bases at J, with 15 bases in the middle. The CDR3 protein is CASSPSQGWAGYTF. As DNA, the CDR3 is TGTGCCAGCTCACCGTCTCAGGGATGGGCTGGCTACACCTTC.

The chain is built from TRBV7-8 and TRBJ2-5; D unresolved. This CDR3 has 17 amino acids. Germline assignment: CDR1 SGHVS and CDR2 FQNEAQ. The germline V and J ends were trimmed by 4 bases and 2 bases, with 20 bases remaining between them. The CDR3 bases are TGTGCCAGCAGCTCTCTCGGGTACCTGCCCTTTCAAGAGACCCAGTACTTC. It codes for CASSSLGYLPFQETQYF.

The rearrangement joins TRBV19 to TRBJ2-7; 7 bases agree with TRBD2. CDR1 and CDR2 from the germline V gene are LNHDA and SQIVND (reference sequence). There are 14 residues in the CDR3. The trim removed 3 bases at V and 2 bases at J, leaving 4 bases unmatched. DNA for the CDR3: TGTGCCAGTAGTATTCGGGAGGCACCCTACGAGCAGTACTTC. Protein product: CASSIREAPYEQYF.